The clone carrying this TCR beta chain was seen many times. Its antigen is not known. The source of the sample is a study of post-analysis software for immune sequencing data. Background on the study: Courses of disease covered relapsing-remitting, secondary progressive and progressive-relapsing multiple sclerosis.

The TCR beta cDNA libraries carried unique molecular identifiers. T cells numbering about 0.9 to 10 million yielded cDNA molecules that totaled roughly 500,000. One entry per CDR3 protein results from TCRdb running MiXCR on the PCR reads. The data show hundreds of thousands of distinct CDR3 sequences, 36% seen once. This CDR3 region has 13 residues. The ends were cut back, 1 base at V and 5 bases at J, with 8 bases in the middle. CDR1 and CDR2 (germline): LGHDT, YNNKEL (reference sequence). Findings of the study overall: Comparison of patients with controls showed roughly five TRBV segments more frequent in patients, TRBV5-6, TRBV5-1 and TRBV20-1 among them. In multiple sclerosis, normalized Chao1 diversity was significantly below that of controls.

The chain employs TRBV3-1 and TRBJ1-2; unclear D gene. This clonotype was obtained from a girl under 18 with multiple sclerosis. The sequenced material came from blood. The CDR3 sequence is CASSQGPGYGYTF. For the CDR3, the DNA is TGTGCCAGCAGCCAAGGTCCGGGGTATGGCTACACCTTC.